These 32 T cell receptor beta chains originate from one sample sequenced in a study of control samples from healthy donors and cancer patients. The repertoire was sequenced with immunoSEQ multiplex PCR; TCRdb's copy has only in-frame clones and lacks some. The data show about 160,000 clones, with about 94% seen just once and around 13% held by the top ten. Material: PBMCs. All receptors derive from a man aged 55 to 70 with colorectal cancer.

This chain uses TRBV6-9 with TRBJ1-1; 9 nucleotides line up with TRBD1. The V and J ends lost 2 bases and 5 bases, in that order; junction bases with no gene match: 9. Germline CDR1 MNHGY, CDR2 SVAAGI. This CDR3 is built from 16 residues. CDR3 region: CASSYTLDRGWTEAFF. CDR3 DNA: TGTGCCAGCAGTTATACCCTGGACAGGGGATGGACTGAAGCTTTCTTT.

The count of this clone is one. This chain uses TRBV9 with TRBJ1-1, with TRBD1 matching 8 bases. J lost 0 bases, V lost 3 bases, and 1 base had no gene match. The CDR3 spans 14 residues. Germline assignment: CDR1 SGDLS and CDR2 YYNGEE. The DNA for the CDR3 is TGTGCCAGCAGCGCGGGACAGGTGAACACTGAAGCTTTCTTT. It translates to CASSAGQVNTEAFF.

V gene TRBV5-1 combines with J gene TRBJ2-7, with 7 bases fitting TRBD1. Germline V lookup: CDR1 SGHRS, CDR2 YFSETQ. Trimming cost V 1 base and J 2 bases; bases outside gene matches: 9. This CDR3 contains 16 residues. The CDR3 coding sequence is TGCGCCAGCAGCTTGTCGGGACAGAGTCCCCCCTACGAGCAGTACTTC. It codes for CASSLSGQSPPYEQYF.

The chain links TRBV7-9 to TRBJ1-1; D is unresolved. Trimming pared 3 bases from V and 7 bases from J, leaving 9 bases between. This CDR3 region has 12 residues. Germline V gene sequence: CDR1 SEHNR, CDR2 FQNEAQ (reference sequence). The CDR3 DNA sequence: TGTGCCAGCAGCTTCGAGGAGATTGAAGCTTTCTTT. Translating it yields CASSFEEIEAFF.

The chain uses TRBV30 and TRBJ1-2; D possibly corresponds to TRBD1 (6 bases). Trimming removed 5 bases at V and 6 bases at J, with 25 bases between. This CDR3 is 16 amino acids long. Germline values: CDR1 GTSNPN, CDR2 SVGIG (reference sequence). CDR3 DNA: TGTGCCTGGGCCCCCTTGGACAGTCCATCACGGGATGGCTACACCTTC. It translates to CAWAPLDSPSRDGYTF.

The chain recombines TRBV4-1 with TRBJ1-2, with D possibly matching TRBD1 (6 bases). CDR3 size: 15 residues. Germline loops: CDR1 MGHRA, CDR2 YSYEKL. Trimming stripped 3 bases from V and 0 bases from J, with 11 bases between. Here the CDR3 reads CASSHERTANYGYTF. In DNA, the CDR3 is TGCGCCAGCAGCCATGAAAGGACAGCTAACTATGGCTACACCTTC.

This clone appeared a single time. The chain employs TRBV5-4 and TRBJ2-1; 12 nucleotides agree with TRBD2. This CDR3 is 18 amino acids long. Germline trimming cut 4 bases from V and 8 bases from J; bases unmatched to any gene: 16. Germline CDR1 SGHNT, CDR2 YYREEE (reference sequence). The CDR3 loop is CASSLGLAGGPGMDEQFF. The CDR3 DNA is TGTGCCAGCAGCCTCGGGCTAGCGGGGGGGCCGGGGATGGATGAGCAGTTCTTC.

The rearrangement links TRBV27 to TRBJ1-5, with 7 positions matching TRBD1. The J segment lost 7 bases and the V segment lost 8 bases, leaving 5 bases of the junction unmatched. The V gene's germline CDR1 is MNHEY and CDR2 SMNVEV (reference sequence). CDR3 length: 12 amino acids. The CDR3 here is CASPSGGQPQHF. The CDR3 DNA sequence: TGTGCCAGCCCTTCAGGGGGACAGCCCCAGCATTTT.

This chain links TRBV7-2 with TRBJ1-2; 7 bases fit TRBD1. The CDR3 loop spans 16 amino acids. V lost 5 bases to trimming and J lost 8 bases; unmatched junction nucleotides: 17. The V gene's germline CDR1 is SGHTA and CDR2 FQGNSA. The CDR3 here is CASSIGQVPPTLGYTF. The CDR3 DNA reads TGTGCCAGCAGCATAGGACAGGTTCCCCCTACGTTGGGCTACACCTTC. The whole variable domain, remainder taken from reference TRBV7-2 and TRBJ1-2, is GAGVSQSPSNKVTEKGKDVELRCDPISGHTALYWYRQSLGQGLEFLIYFQGNSAPDKSGLPSDRFSAERTGGSVSTLTIQRTQQEDSAVYLCASSIGQVPPTLGYTFGSGTRLTVV.

The V gene is TRBV18, the J gene TRBJ1-1; no definite D call. V shed 3 bases and J shed 2 bases, with 13 bases lying between them. Looked up from germline, CDR1 is KGHSH and CDR2 is LQKENI. There are 15 residues in the CDR3. The chain's CDR3 is CASSPSSTDNTEAFF. As DNA, the CDR3 is TGTGCCAGCTCACCCTCCTCGACGGATAACACTGAAGCTTTCTTT. Full variable domain (outside the CDR3, taken from reference TRBV18 and TRBJ1-1): NAGVMQNPRHLVRRRGQEARLRCSPMKGHSHVYWYRQLPEEGLKFMVYLQKENIIDESGMPKERFSAEFPKEGPSILRIQQVVRGDSAAYFCASSPSSTDNTEAFFGQGTRLTVV.

The V and J genes are TRBV10-1 and TRBJ2-7, with 9 bases lining up with TRBD1. J lost 2 bases, V lost 6 bases, and 8 bases had no gene match. The CDR3 consists of 15 residues. Germline assignment: CDR1 WNHNN and CDR2 SYGVQD (reference sequence). Here the CDR3 reads CASREEDRGAYEQYF. CDR3 bases: TGCGCCAGCAGGGAGGAGGACAGGGGAGCCTACGAGCAGTACTTC.

This clone has just one count. The gene calls are TRBV10-2 and TRBJ2-5, with 9 bases lining up with TRBD2. CDR1 is WSHSY and CDR2 is SAAADI in the germline V gene. Germline trimming cut 7 bases from V and 2 bases from J; bases unmatched to any gene: 5. The CDR3 totals 14 residues. The CDR3 DNA follows: TGCGCCAGCAAGGCTAGCGGGGTTCAAGAGACCCAGTACTTC. Protein sequence: CASKASGVQETQYF.

The chain has TRBV27 and TRBJ2-5; weak D call: TRBD1 (6 bases). V shed 4 bases and J shed 2 bases, with 11 bases lying between them. The length of the CDR3 is 14 residues. Looked up from germline, CDR1 is MNHEY and CDR2 is SMNVEV (reference sequence). The CDR3 coding sequence is TGTGCCAGCAGTTCCACAGGGAATCAAGAGACCCAGTACTTC. The encoded protein is CASSSTGNQETQYF.

The chain combines TRBV19 with TRBJ2-7; 11 positions match TRBD1. The CDR3 is made up of 14 amino acids. In germline, CDR1 is LNHDA, CDR2 SQIVND (reference sequence). Trimming took 3 bases from V and 3 from J; bases not matched to a gene: 1. DNA for the CDR3: TGTGCCAGTAGTATGGGACAGGGGGACTACGAGCAGTACTTC. Translating it yields CASSMGQGDYEQYF. The complete variable domain, with remaining parts taken from reference TRBV19 and TRBJ2-7, reads DGGITQSPKYLFRKEGQNVTLSCEQNLNHDAMYWYRQDPGQGLRLIYYSQIVNDFQKGDIAEGYSVSREKKESFPLTVTSAQKNPTAFYLCASSMGQGDYEQYFGPGTRLTVT.

V is TRBV5-1 and J is TRBJ2-1, with 10 nucleotides matching TRBD1. Germline assignment: CDR1 SGHRS and CDR2 YFSETQ. The CDR3 extends over 18 amino acids. Trimming took 4 bases from V and 9 from J; bases not matched to a gene: 19. CDR3 nucleotide sequence: TGCGCCAGCAGCCCGGGGGGACCCGGGACAGGGGTCTGGGGTGAGCAGTTCTTC. Translated: CASSPGGPGTGVWGEQFF.

The J gene is TRBJ2-1, the V gene TRBV6-2 or TRBV6-3; 10 bases are shared with TRBD2. J lost 9 bases, V lost 6 bases, and 8 bases had no gene match. Germline values: CDR1 MNHEY, CDR2 SVGEGT. This CDR3 is built from 14 residues. CDR3 sequence reads: CASSRSGGAGEQFF. Written as DNA, the CDR3 is TGTGCCAGCAGCCGAAGCGGGGGGGCCGGTGAGCAGTTCTTC.

The chain combines TRBV13 with TRBJ2-1; 7 bases match TRBD2. CDR3 size: 15 residues. CDR1 is PRHDT, CDR2 FYEKMQ, per germline (reference sequence). With 2 bases clipped from V and 3 bases from J, the junction kept 4 bases outside the gene matches. In DNA form, the CDR3 reads TGTGCCAGCAGCTTACGGCGGGGGAACTACAATGAGCAGTTCTTC. This codes for CASSLRRGNYNEQFF.

V usage is TRBV24-1 and J usage is TRBJ2-1; TRBD2 agrees at 12 bases. The CDR3 runs to 19 residues. From germline, CDR1 is KGHDR and CDR2 SFDVKD. V was pared by 5 bases and J by 6 bases, with 16 bases of the junction left unmatched. DNA of the CDR3: TGTGCCACCAGTGCGGGGGGGCTAGCGGGGGGGACCGGGGTCAATGAGCAGTTCTTC. It yields the protein CATSAGGLAGGTGVNEQFF.

This clone was counted only a few times. The chain joins TRBV5-8 to TRBJ2-5, with D possibly TRBD2 on 5 matching bases. The CDR3 covers 14 residues. Germline V CDR1 and CDR2: SGHTS, YDEGEE. V dropped 6 bases and J dropped 5 bases, with 17 bases sitting between them. CDR3 coding DNA: TGTGCCAGCAACTTCGAGGCTAGCCTCGAGACCCAGTACTTC. Residues: CASNFEASLETQYF.

This chain links TRBV11-2 with TRBJ1-1; unclear D gene. Germline CDR1 reads SGHAT; CDR2 reads FQNNGV. This CDR3 has 13 residues. Trimming stripped 1 base from V and 1 base from J, with 4 bases between. The CDR3: CASSLGGNTEAFF. DNA of the CDR3: TGTGCCAGCAGCTTAGGTGGGAACACTGAAGCTTTCTTT.

This chain links TRBV6-5 with TRBJ1-2; 8 bases are shared with TRBD1. The CDR3 length is 13 residues. V lost 6 bases to trimming and J lost 7 bases; unmatched junction nucleotides: 7. Germline loops: CDR1 MNHEY, CDR2 SVGAGI. The CDR3 loop is CASRRGQGFGYTF. The CDR3, as DNA: TGTGCCAGCAGACGCGGACAGGGTTTTGGCTACACCTTC.

This rearrangement joins TRBV6-5 to TRBJ1-3; 8 nucleotides match TRBD1. The CDR3 sequence is 15 residues long. V trimming: 7 bases; J trimming: 0 bases; junction bases outside the gene matches: 5. Germline V gene lookup returns CDR1 MNHEY and CDR2 SVGAGI. This CDR3 reads CASMVDRASGNTIYF. The CDR3 bases are TGTGCCAGCATGGTGGACAGGGCCTCTGGAAACACCATATATTTT.

The rearrangement uses TRBV5-4 and TRBJ1-4, with no clear D. This CDR3 comprises 14 residues. The germline CDR1 and CDR2 sequences are SGHNT and YYREEE (reference sequence). Trimming pared 0 bases from V and 5 bases from J, leaving 8 bases between. The CDR3: CASSLDSLNEKLFF. CDR3 coding DNA: TGTGCCAGCAGCTTGGACAGTTTAAATGAAAAACTGTTTTTT.

The chain employs TRBV6-5 and TRBJ2-7; the D is unclear. This CDR3 is built from 14 residues. Trimming took off 5 bases at V and 0 bases at J, with 11 bases between the two ends. Germline V gene lookup returns CDR1 MNHEY and CDR2 SVGAGI. The CDR3 spells CASSRVKSSYEQYF. CDR3 coding DNA: TGTGCCAGCAGTCGGGTCAAGAGCTCCTACGAGCAGTACTTC.

As DNA, the CDR3 is TGTGCCAGCAGTTTGACTAGCGGGGTTACCTCCTACAATGAGCAGTTCTTC. Protein: CASSLTSGVTSYNEQFF. The chain recombines TRBV6-2 or TRBV6-3 with TRBJ2-1; 11 bases line up with TRBD2. Germline trimming cut 4 bases from V and 0 bases from J; bases unmatched to any gene: 5. CDR1 MNHEY and CDR2 SVGEGT come from the germline V gene. This CDR3 has 17 amino acids.

The chain combines TRBV19 with TRBJ1-6; 10 bases are shared with TRBD1. Germline V gene lookup returns CDR1 LNHDA and CDR2 SQIVND (reference sequence). CDR3 size: 17 residues. Trimming took 5 bases from V and 8 from J; bases not matched to a gene: 12. CDR3 in amino acids: CASSPGQGRFVDSPLHF. DNA for the CDR3: TGTGCCAGTAGTCCGGGACAGGGGCGATTTGTGGATTCACCCCTCCACTTT.

The chain couples TRBV12-3 or TRBV12-4 to TRBJ1-1; D call uncertain. The CDR3 contains 13 residues. V lost 6 bases, J lost 2 bases, and 10 bases lay in between. The CDR3 sequence is CASSPHPNTEAFF. CDR3 coding DNA: TGTGCCAGCAGCCCCCACCCAAACACTGAAGCTTTCTTT.

V is TRBV11-2 and J is TRBJ2-2; D is uncertain. V gave up 5 bases and J gave up 3 bases, with 7 bases separating them. Germline CDR1 and CDR2: SGHAT and FQNNGV. This CDR3 is built from 13 residues. CDR3 DNA sequence: TGTGCCAGCAGCGTGGGGTACACCGGGGAGCTGTTTTTT. Amino acids: CASSVGYTGELFF.

The chain recombines TRBV2 with TRBJ1-5, with no clear D. The germline gives CDR1 SNHLY, CDR2 FYNNEI. This CDR3 is built from 13 residues. Between the trimmed V and J ends, which lost 1 base and 1 base, there was a span of 2 bases. In DNA form, the CDR3 reads TGTGCCAGCAGTGAAGGGAGCAATCAGCCCCAGCATTTT. Translation: CASSEGSNQPQHF. Looking up the rest from reference TRBV2 and TRBJ1-5 gives the full variable domain: EPEVTQTPSHQVTQMGQEVILRCVPISNHLYFYWYRQILGQKVEFLVSFYNNEISEKSEIFDDQFSVERPDGSNFTLKIRSTKLEDSAMYFCASSEGSNQPQHFGDGTRLSIL.

This rearrangement joins TRBV4-1 to TRBJ1-2; 8 positions agree with TRBD1. Germline assignment: CDR1 MGHRA and CDR2 YSYEKL. This CDR3 contains 15 residues. The V segment lost 5 bases and the J segment 1 base; nucleotides outside the gene matches: 6. The CDR3 spells CASSEGTGYNYGYTF. Written as DNA, the CDR3 is TGCGCCAGCAGCGAGGGGACAGGATATAACTATGGCTACACCTTC.

The V gene is TRBV27, the J gene TRBJ2-1; no clear D. Germline V CDR1 and CDR2: MNHEY, SMNVEV (reference sequence). Trimming took 3 bases from V and 7 from J, leaving 19 bases between them. CDR3 length: 16 residues. As DNA, the CDR3 is TGTGCCAGCAGTTTCGCCGGTCTCATAGTGGTAAATGAGCAGTTCTTC. Translating gives CASSFAGLIVVNEQFF.

This sequence joins TRBV20-1 and TRBJ2-3, with TRBD1 matching 7 bases. From germline, CDR1 is DFQATT and CDR2 SNEGSKA (reference sequence). The CDR3 extends over 11 amino acids. The V segment lost 5 bases and the J segment 7 bases; nucleotides outside the gene matches: 3. As DNA, the CDR3 is TGCAGTGCTCGGGACAGAAATACGCAGTATTTT. Protein product: CSARDRNTQYF.